This TCR beta chain derives from a study of CD8+ T cells in alopecia areata. For the study at large: Treated patients were given 5 to 10 mg oral tofacitinib twice daily.

Germline loops: CDR1 MGHRA, CDR2 YSYEKL. V lost 4 bases to trimming and J lost 6 bases, with 13 bases between them. The CDR3 has 14 residues. It was cDNA, reverse transcribed from extracted RNA, that served as the sequencing template. The table came from immunoSEQ multiplex PCR; TCRdb's copy has only in-frame clones and leaves some out. The data hold 200,000 to 250,000 clones, with around 62% observed a single time. Turning to this clone: Its antigen remains unidentified.

Alopecia areata patients provided lesional scalp punch biopsies and peripheral blood, both collected for the study. Researchers picked out CD4+ and CD8+ T cells from PBMCs by sorting. The study, taken as a whole, reports: For lesional scalp, especially alopecia totalis/universalis, clonality was higher than in normal scalp.

The source of this sequence is a human donor with alopecia areata. Sequencing used CD4+ T cells sorted from blood, obtained at week 0. The genes are TRBV4-1 and TRBJ1-5; D gene uncertain. The CDR3, as DNA: TGCGCCAGCAGCCTCCTCACGCTATCTCAGCCCCAGCATTTT. Its protein is CASSLLTLSQPQHF.